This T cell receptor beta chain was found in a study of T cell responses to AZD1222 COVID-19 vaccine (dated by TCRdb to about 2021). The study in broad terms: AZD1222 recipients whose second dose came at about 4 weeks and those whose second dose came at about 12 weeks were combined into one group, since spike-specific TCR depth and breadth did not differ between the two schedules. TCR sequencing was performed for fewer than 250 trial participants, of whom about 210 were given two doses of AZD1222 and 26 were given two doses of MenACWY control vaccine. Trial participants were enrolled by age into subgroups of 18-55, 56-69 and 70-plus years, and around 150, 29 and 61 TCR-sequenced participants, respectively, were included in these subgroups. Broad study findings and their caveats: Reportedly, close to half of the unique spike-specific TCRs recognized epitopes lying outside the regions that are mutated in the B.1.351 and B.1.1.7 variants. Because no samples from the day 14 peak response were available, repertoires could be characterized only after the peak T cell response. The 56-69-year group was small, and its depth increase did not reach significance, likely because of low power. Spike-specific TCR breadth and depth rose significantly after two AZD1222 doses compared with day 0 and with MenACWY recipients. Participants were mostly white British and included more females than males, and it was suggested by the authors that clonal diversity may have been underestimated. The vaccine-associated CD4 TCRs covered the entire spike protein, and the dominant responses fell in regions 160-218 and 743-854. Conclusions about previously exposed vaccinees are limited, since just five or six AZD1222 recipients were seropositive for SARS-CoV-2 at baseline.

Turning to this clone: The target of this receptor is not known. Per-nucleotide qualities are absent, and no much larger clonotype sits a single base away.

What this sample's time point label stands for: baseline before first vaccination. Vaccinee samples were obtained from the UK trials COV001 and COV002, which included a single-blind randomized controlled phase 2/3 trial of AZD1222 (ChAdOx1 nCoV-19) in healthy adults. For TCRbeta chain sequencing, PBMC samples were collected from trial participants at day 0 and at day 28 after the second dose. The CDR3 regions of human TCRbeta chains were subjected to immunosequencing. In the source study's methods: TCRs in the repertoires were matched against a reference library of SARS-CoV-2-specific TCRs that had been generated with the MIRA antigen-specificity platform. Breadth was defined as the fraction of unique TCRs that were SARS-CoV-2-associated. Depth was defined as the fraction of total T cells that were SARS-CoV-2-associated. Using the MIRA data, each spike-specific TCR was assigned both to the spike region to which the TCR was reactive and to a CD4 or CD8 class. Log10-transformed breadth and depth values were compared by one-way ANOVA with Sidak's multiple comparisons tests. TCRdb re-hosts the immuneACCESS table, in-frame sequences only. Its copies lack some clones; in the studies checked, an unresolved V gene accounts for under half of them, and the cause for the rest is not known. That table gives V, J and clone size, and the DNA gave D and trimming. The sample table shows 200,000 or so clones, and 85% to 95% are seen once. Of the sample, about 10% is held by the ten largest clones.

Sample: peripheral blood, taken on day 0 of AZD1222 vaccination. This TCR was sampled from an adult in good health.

The CDR3 reads CATSSASGPNEQFF. In nucleotide form, the sequence is TGTGCCACCAGTAGTGCTAGCGGACCCAATGAGCAGTTCTTC. Recombination joined TRBV24-1 with TRBJ2-1, with 7 bases aligning to TRBD2. Spanning cysteine to phenylalanine, the CDR3 consists of 14 amino acids. Only the CDR3 portion is preserved as DNA: 42 bases, with reading frame beginning at the first base. Sequences KGHDR (CDR1) and SFDVKD (CDR2) are obtained from the germline V gene. V is trimmed back by 6 bases and J by 6 bases, and the junction contains 7 bases that no gene match accounts for.